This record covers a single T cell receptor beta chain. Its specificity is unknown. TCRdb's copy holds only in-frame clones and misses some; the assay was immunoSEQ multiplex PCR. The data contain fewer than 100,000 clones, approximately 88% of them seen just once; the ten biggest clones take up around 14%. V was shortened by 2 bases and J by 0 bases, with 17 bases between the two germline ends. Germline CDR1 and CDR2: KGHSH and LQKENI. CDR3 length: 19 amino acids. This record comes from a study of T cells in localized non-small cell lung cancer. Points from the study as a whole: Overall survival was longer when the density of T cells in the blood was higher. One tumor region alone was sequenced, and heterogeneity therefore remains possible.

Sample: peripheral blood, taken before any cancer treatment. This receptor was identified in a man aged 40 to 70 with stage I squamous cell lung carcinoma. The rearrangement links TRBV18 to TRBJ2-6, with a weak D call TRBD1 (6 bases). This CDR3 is CASSPIVQGPGSGANVLTF. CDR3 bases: TGTGCCAGCTCACCAATAGTACAGGGACCGGGCTCTGGGGCCAACGTCCTGACTTTC.